The 25 T cell receptor beta chains below were found in one sample sequenced in a study of T cell responses to AZD1222 COVID-19 vaccine. TCRdb's copy holds only in-frame clones and misses some; the assay was immunoSEQ multiplex PCR. The table has some 100,000 clones, 80% to 95% seen once. Sequenced here: peripheral blood, sampled on day 0 of AZD1222 vaccination. All receptors derive from an adult in good health.

The chain joins TRBV6-5 to TRBJ1-2; TRBD1 might be the D (5 bases). V lost 5 bases and J lost 4, with 17 bases in between. CDR1 and CDR2 (germline): MNHEY, SVGAGI. The CDR3 runs 15 residues. CDR3 bases: TGTGCCAGCAGTCCTACCGGGGGGGGGACCTATGGCTACACCTTC. It encodes CASSPTGGGTYGYTF.

This sequence joins TRBV6-5 and TRBJ1-3; TRBD1 aligns across 7 bases. The length of the CDR3 is 14 residues. CDR1 and CDR2 (germline): MNHEY, SVGAGI. V lost 6 bases, J lost 5 bases, and 7 bases stayed unmatched. CDR3 coding DNA: TGTGCCAGCAGACGCGACAGGGACCGAAACACCATATATTTT. This codes for CASRRDRDRNTIYF.

CDR3: CASSVFGGDEQYF. The CDR3 nucleotides are TGTGCCAGCAGCGTATTTGGTGGGGACGAGCAGTACTTC. The rearrangement joins TRBV9 to TRBJ2-7; D call uncertain. This CDR3 has 13 amino acids. V dropped 1 base and J dropped 5 bases, with 10 bases sitting between them. Germline CDR1 reads SGDLS; CDR2 reads YYNGEE.

J is TRBJ2-3 and V is TRBV5-1, with D maybe TRBD2 (6 bases). Trimming took 2 bases from V and 6 from J, leaving 16 bases between them. Germline lookup yields CDR1 SGHRS and CDR2 YFSETQ. The CDR3 has 15 amino acids. The CDR3 protein is CASSFGRRSGDTQYF. CDR3 DNA sequence: TGCGCCAGCAGCTTCGGCAGAAGAAGCGGGGATACGCAGTATTTT.

The V call is TRBV6-5, the J call TRBJ1-1; the D gene is possibly TRBD1 (6 bases). CDR1 and CDR2 from the germline V gene are MNHEY and SVGAGI. V was shortened by 6 bases and J by 3 bases, with 14 bases between the two germline ends. This CDR3 spans 14 amino acids. CDR3 loop: CASSLGGLDTEAFF. The DNA for the CDR3 is TGTGCCAGCAGCCTGGGGGGCCTGGACACTGAAGCTTTCTTT.

The chain recombines TRBV18 with TRBJ1-1, with a weak D call TRBD1 (5 bases). V was clipped by 5 bases and J by 0 bases, with 10 bases between them. Germline CDR1 reads KGHSH; CDR2 reads LQKENI. The CDR3 totals 14 residues. CDR3: CASSSGTLNTEAFF. In DNA, the CDR3 is TGTGCCAGCTCATCCGGGACTCTGAACACTGAAGCTTTCTTT.

The chain links TRBV29-1 to TRBJ1-5; the match to TRBD1 covers 9 bases. V lost 6 bases and J lost 5; bases outside the gene matches: 8. The length of the CDR3 is 14 residues. The germline gives CDR1 SQVTM, CDR2 ANQGSEA. The CDR3 loop reads CSVKAGTGYQPQHF. CDR3 coding DNA: TGCAGCGTCAAGGCCGGGACAGGGTATCAGCCCCAGCATTTT.

This clone has only one observation. CDR3 DNA sequence: TGTGCCTGGAGTGCAAACAGGGGAGGTAATTCACCCCTCCACTTT. It translates to CAWSANRGGNSPLHF. This rearrangement joins TRBV30 to TRBJ1-6; 7 nucleotides line up with TRBD1. The ends lost 1 base at V and 6 bases at J; junction bases unmatched: 6. The CDR3 covers 15 residues. Germline-derived CDR1 and CDR2 are GTSNPN and SVGIG (reference sequence).

The chain has TRBV5-4 and TRBJ1-6, with unresolved D. V was clipped by 1 base and J by 7 bases, with 9 bases between them. This CDR3 has 14 residues. Germline CDR1 SGHNT, CDR2 YYREEE (reference sequence). CDR3 sequence reads: CASSLLGENSPLHF. CDR3 DNA: TGTGCCAGCAGCTTGCTTGGGGAAAATTCACCCCTCCACTTT.

The CDR3 DNA reads as TGCGCCAGCAGCCAAGGACAGGGAGAGACCCAGTACTTC. Its translation is CASSQGQGETQYF. J is TRBJ2-5 and V is TRBV4-3, with TRBD1 matching over 7 bases. The V gene's germline CDR1 is LGHNA and CDR2 YSLEER. The CDR3 is 13 amino acids. The V segment lost 1 base and the J segment 4 bases; nucleotides outside the gene matches: 0.

This chain joins TRBV18 and TRBJ1-4; D gene uncertain. With 2 bases removed from V and 7 bases from J, the gap between germline ends came to 14 bases. The germline V gene encodes CDR1 KGHSH and CDR2 LQKENI. This CDR3 contains 15 residues. The CDR3 here is CASSPEDVSGEKLFF. Written as DNA, the CDR3 is TGTGCCAGCTCACCAGAAGACGTATCTGGTGAAAAACTGTTTTTT. The full variable domain, in which reference TRBV18 and TRBJ1-4 provide the parts outside the CDR3, is NAGVMQNPRHLVRRRGQEARLRCSPMKGHSHVYWYRQLPEEGLKFMVYLQKENIIDESGMPKERFSAEFPKEGPSILRIQQVVRGDSAAYFCASSPEDVSGEKLFFGSGTQLSVL.

This clone was picked up one time. The V gene is TRBV24-1, the J gene TRBJ1-2, with D uncertain. Germline-derived CDR1 and CDR2 are KGHDR and SFDVKD. This CDR3 spans 13 amino acids. Trimming removed 3 bases from V and 4 bases from J, with 8 bases in between. CDR3 sequence: CATSDEDGYGYTF. DNA of the CDR3: TGTGCCACCAGTGATGAGGACGGCTATGGCTACACCTTC.

The chain recombines TRBV7-2 with TRBJ1-5; D is perhaps TRBD1 (6 bases). This CDR3 comprises 14 residues. V was trimmed by 1 base and J by 6 bases, leaving 10 bases between them. Germline V CDR1 and CDR2: SGHTA, FQGNSA. Here the CDR3 reads CASSLVGGGQPQHF. The CDR3 bases are TGTGCCAGCAGCTTAGTTGGGGGCGGTCAGCCCCAGCATTTT.

The gene calls are TRBV5-1 and TRBJ2-7; the D gene is possibly TRBD1 (6 bases). The V and J ends lost 3 bases and 0 bases respectively, with 16 bases between them. CDR1 is SGHRS, CDR2 YFSETQ, per germline. The CDR3 length is 16 residues. The CDR3 is CASSSGGGLSSYEQYF. CDR3 nucleotides: TGCGCCAGCAGCTCGGGTGGGGGCCTTAGCTCCTACGAGCAGTACTTC.

This chain connects TRBV6-2 or TRBV6-3 to TRBJ2-7; 10 nucleotides align to TRBD2. The junction had 4 bases not matched to a gene; V was cut back by 3 bases and J by 2 bases. This CDR3 has 15 amino acids. Germline CDR1 MNHEY, CDR2 SVGEGT. In DNA form, the CDR3 reads TGTGCCAGCAGTTATAGCGGGGGGCCAACCTACGAGCAGTACTTC. Protein sequence: CASSYSGGPTYEQYF.

This rearrangement joins TRBV30 to TRBJ1-4, with D unresolved. V was pared by 4 bases and J by 8 bases, with 14 bases between. CDR1 and CDR2 from the germline V gene are GTSNPN and SVGIG (reference sequence). The CDR3 totals 13 residues. The CDR3 DNA follows: TGTGCCTGGAAATCCGGTCCCTGGGAAAAACTGTTTTTT. This gives the protein CAWKSGPWEKLFF.

The V and J genes are TRBV9 and TRBJ2-5, with D perhaps matching TRBD2 (5 bases). CDR3 size: 15 residues. The germline V gene encodes CDR1 SGDLS and CDR2 YYNGEE. V lost 0 bases and J lost 2, with 11 bases in between. This CDR3 reads CASSVVGSVQETQYF. DNA of the CDR3: TGTGCCAGCAGCGTAGTTGGTAGCGTACAAGAGACCCAGTACTTC.

The sample holds one count of this clone. This sequence joins TRBV30 and TRBJ2-7; unclear D gene. V lost 4 bases, J lost 2 bases, and 6 bases lay in between. The CDR3 extends over 11 amino acids. Germline assignment: CDR1 GTSNPN and CDR2 SVGIG (reference sequence). In DNA form, the CDR3 reads TGTGCCTGGACCGAAGCCTACGAGCAGTACTTC. This gives the protein CAWTEAYEQYF. Looking up the rest from reference TRBV30 and TRBJ2-7 gives the full variable domain: SQTIHQWPATLVQPVGSPLSLECTVEGTSNPNLYWYRQAAGRGLQLLFYSVGIGQISSEVPQNLSASRPQDRQFILSSKKLLLSDSGFYLCAWTEAYEQYFGPGTRLTVT.

This clone has only a few counts. The chain is built from TRBV4-1 and TRBJ1-1, with unresolved D. V was shortened by 2 bases and J by 11 bases, with 15 bases between the two germline ends. CDR1 is MGHRA and CDR2 is YSYEKL in the germline V gene. This CDR3 contains 13 residues. The CDR3 is CASSQIDPPGAFF. As DNA, the CDR3 is TGCGCCAGCAGCCAAATAGATCCCCCGGGGGCTTTCTTT.

The rearrangement links TRBV9 to TRBJ2-1, with D possibly TRBD2 on 7 matching bases. Trimming shortened V by 3 bases and J by 2 bases, and 15 bases separated the two germline ends. Germline CDR1 reads SGDLS; CDR2 reads YYNGEE. This CDR3 is built from 16 residues. CDR3 bases: TGTGCCAGCAGCGCCGTAGAGGGGGGGGCCTACAATGAGCAGTTCTTC. It translates to CASSAVEGGAYNEQFF.

The chain couples TRBV7-2 to TRBJ2-3; 8 nucleotides agree with TRBD1. Germline values: CDR1 SGHTA, CDR2 FQGNSA. There are 15 residues in the CDR3. Trimming took 8 bases from V and 2 from J; bases not matched to a gene: 9. Here the CDR3 reads CASLSQGALTDTQYF. CDR3 nucleotide sequence: TGTGCCAGCTTAAGCCAGGGGGCTCTCACAGATACGCAGTATTTT.

CDR3 protein: CASSPMRTGATEAFF. The CDR3 DNA is TGTGCCAGCAGCCCAATGCGGACAGGGGCCACTGAAGCTTTCTTT. The V and J genes are TRBV7-2 and TRBJ1-1; 9 bases fit TRBD1. The V segment lost 5 bases and the J segment 4 bases; nucleotides outside the gene matches: 8. The CDR3 totals 15 residues. Germline CDR1 SGHTA, CDR2 FQGNSA.

The chain combines TRBV6-5 with TRBJ1-5, with a weak D call TRBD1 (6 bases). Deletions cut 10 bases from V and 1 base from J, with 17 bases between. Germline assignment: CDR1 MNHEY and CDR2 SVGAGI. The CDR3 spans 15 residues. The CDR3 DNA reads as TGTGCCACTCAAAACAGGGCCTCAAGCAATCAGCCCCAGCATTTT. Protein product: CATQNRASSNQPQHF.

V gene TRBV5-1 combines with J gene TRBJ1-1; D uncertain. Germline-derived CDR1 and CDR2 are SGHRS and YFSETQ. Trimming cost V 3 bases and J 4 bases, with 7 bases left between them. The CDR3 has 12 residues. The CDR3 coding sequence is TGCGCCAGCAGCTATTCGGGCACTGAAGCTTTCTTT. Its translation is CASSYSGTEAFF. The complete variable domain, with remaining parts taken from reference TRBV5-1 and TRBJ1-1, reads KAGVTQTPRYLIKTRGQQVTLSCSPISGHRSVSWYQQTPGQGLQFLFEYFSETQRNKGNFPGRFSGRQFSNSRSEMNVSTLELGDSALYLCASSYSGTEAFFGQGTRLTVV.

The chain uses TRBV24-1 and TRBJ2-5; the D gene is possibly TRBD2 (5 bases). The CDR3 sequence is 14 residues long. The V end lost 1 base, the J end lost 3 bases, and 8 bases lay between the germline ends. CDR1 is KGHDR, CDR2 SFDVKD, per germline. The CDR3, as DNA: TGTGCCACCAGTGATTTATCGGGGAAAGAGACCCAGTACTTC. Translation: CATSDLSGKETQYF.